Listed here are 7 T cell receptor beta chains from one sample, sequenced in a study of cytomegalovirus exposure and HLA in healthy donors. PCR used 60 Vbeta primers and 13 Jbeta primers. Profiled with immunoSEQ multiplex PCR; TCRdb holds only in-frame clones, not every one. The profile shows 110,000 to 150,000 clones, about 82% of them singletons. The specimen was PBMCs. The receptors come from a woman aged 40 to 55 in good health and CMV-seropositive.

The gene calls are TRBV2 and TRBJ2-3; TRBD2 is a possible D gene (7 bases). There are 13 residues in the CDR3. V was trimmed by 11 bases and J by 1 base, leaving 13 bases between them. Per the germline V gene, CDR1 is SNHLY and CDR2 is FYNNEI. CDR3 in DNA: TGTGCCGGGGGGCTAGCGGGCACAGATACGCAGTATTTT. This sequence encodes CAGGLAGTDTQYF.

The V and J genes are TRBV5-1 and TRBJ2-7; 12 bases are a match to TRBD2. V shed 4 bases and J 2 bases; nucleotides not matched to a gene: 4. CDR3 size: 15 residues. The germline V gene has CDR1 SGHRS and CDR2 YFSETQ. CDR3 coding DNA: TGCGCCAGCAGCCAACTAGCGGGAGGAGCCTACGAGCAGTACTTC. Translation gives CASSQLAGGAYEQYF.

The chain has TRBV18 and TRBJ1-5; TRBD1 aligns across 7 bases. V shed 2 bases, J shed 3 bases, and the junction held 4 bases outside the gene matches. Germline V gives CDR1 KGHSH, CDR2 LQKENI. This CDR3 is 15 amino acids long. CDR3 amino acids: CASSPGTDLNQPQHF. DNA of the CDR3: TGTGCCAGCTCACCAGGGACAGATCTCAATCAGCCCCAGCATTTT.

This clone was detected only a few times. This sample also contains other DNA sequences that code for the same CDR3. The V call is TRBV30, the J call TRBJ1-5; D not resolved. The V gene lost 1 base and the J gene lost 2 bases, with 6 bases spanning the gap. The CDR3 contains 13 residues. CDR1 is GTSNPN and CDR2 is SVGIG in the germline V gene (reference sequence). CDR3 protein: CAWSDRGNQPQHF. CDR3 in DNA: TGTGCCTGGAGTGACAGAGGCAATCAGCCCCAGCATTTT.

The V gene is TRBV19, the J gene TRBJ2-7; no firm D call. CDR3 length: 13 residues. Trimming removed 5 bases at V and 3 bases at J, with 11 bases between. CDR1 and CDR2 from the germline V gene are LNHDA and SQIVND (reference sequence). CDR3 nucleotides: TGTGCCAGTAGTTTGAGTATACGCTACGAGCAGTACTTC. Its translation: CASSLSIRYEQYF.

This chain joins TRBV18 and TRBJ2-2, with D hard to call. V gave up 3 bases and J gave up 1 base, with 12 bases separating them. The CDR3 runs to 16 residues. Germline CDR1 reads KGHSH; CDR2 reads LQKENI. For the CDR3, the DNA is TGTGCCAGCTCACCGCAGAGGTTGGAGAACACCGGGGAGCTGTTTTTT. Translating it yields CASSPQRLENTGELFF. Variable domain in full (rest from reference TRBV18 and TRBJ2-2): NAGVMQNPRHLVRRRGQEARLRCSPMKGHSHVYWYRQLPEEGLKFMVYLQKENIIDESGMPKERFSAEFPKEGPSILRIQQVVRGDSAAYFCASSPQRLENTGELFFGEGSRLTVL.

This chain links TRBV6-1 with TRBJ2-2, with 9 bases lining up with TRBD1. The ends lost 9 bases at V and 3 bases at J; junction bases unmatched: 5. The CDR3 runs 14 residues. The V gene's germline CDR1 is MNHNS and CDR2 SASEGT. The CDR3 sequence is CASHRGPHTGELFF. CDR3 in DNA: TGTGCCAGTCACAGGGGGCCCCACACCGGGGAGCTGTTTTTT.